The rows below give T cell receptor beta chains drawn from one sample of a study of blood T cell repertoires in COVID-19. Generated by immunoSEQ multiplex PCR, the TCRdb table keeps only in-frame clones and is missing some. The repertoire consists of around 140,000 clones, with about nine tenths occurring once and the leading ten covering less than 45%. Source material: peripheral blood. All receptors derive from a man aged 50-59 years who had recovered from COVID-19. CDR3s include the opening cysteine and the closing phenylalanine or tryptophan. A D gene is named only where the DNA matches it firmly. The listing skips clone size in some rows; elsewhere it reads once, few, many or a size class.

abundance,v_gene,j_gene,d_gene,CDR3aa,CDR3nt
NA,TRBV3-1/TRBV3-2,TRBJ2-1,NA,CASSDYAGAGNEQFF,TGTGCCAGCAGCGATTACGCGGGGGCCGGAAATGAGCAGTTCTTC
NA,TRBV5-7,TRBJ1-1,TRBD1,CASSFRGDRGHDTEAFF,TGTGCCAGCAGCTTCCGGGGGGACAGGGGGCATGACACTGAAGCTTTCTTT
NA,TRBV6-2/TRBV6-3,TRBJ2-1,NA,CASSYSDKASYNEQFF,TGTGCCAGCAGTTACTCGGACAAGGCCTCCTACAATGAGCAGTTCTTC
NA,TRBV25-1,TRBJ1-6,TRBD1,CASSGTGGSSPLHF,TGTGCCAGCAGCGGGACAGGGGGCTCTTCACCCCTCCACTTT
NA,TRBV4-3,TRBJ2-5,TRBD2,CASSQVFGGGASRQETQYF,TGCGCCAGCAGCCAAGTGTTTGGCGGGGGGGCGTCTCGGCAAGAGACCCAGTACTTC
NA,TRBV4-3,TRBJ2-7,NA,CASSQEVRGYEQYF,TGCGCCAGCAGCCAAGAAGTCAGGGGCTACGAGCAGTACTTC
NA,TRBV7-9,TRBJ1-6,TRBD1,CASSALTGTDSPLHF,TGTGCCAGCAGCGCCCTGACAGGGACGGATTCACCCCTCCACTTT
NA,TRBV6-6,TRBJ2-7,NA,CASSYSREYEQYF,TGTGCCAGCAGTTACTCGCGGGAATACGAGCAGTACTTC
NA,TRBV2,TRBJ1-1,TRBD1,CASSQDRAYGEAFF,TGTGCCAGCAGCCAGGACAGGGCCTATGGTGAAGCTTTCTTT
NA,TRBV6-6,TRBJ1-4,TRBD1,CASSNNRGGNEKLFF,TGTGCCAGCAGTAATAACAGGGGTGGTAATGAAAAACTGTTTTTT
few,TRBV28,TRBJ2-7,NA,CASSFRSRGDEQYF,TGTGCCAGCAGTTTCCGTTCCAGGGGGGACGAGCAGTACTTC
NA,TRBV5-8,TRBJ1-4,NA,CASSFQASTNEKLFF,TGTGCCAGCAGCTTCCAGGCTTCAACTAATGAAAAACTGTTTTTT
once,TRBV4-3,TRBJ2-2,NA,CASSFSGGELFF,TGCGCCAGCAGCTTCAGCGGGGGGGAGCTGTTTTTT
NA,TRBV10-3,TRBJ1-6,NA,CAIRDSANSPLHF,TGTGCCATCAGGGACAGTGCCAATTCACCCCTCCACTTT
once,TRBV2,TRBJ2-1,NA,CASSTPDKYNEQFF,TGTGCCAGCAGTACCCCGGACAAATACAATGAGCAGTTCTTC
NA,TRBV24-1,TRBJ2-1,NA,CATSDSSVYSYNEQFF,TGTGCCACCAGTGATTCGTCGGTCTATTCCTACAATGAGCAGTTCTTC
NA,TRBV15,TRBJ1-2,NA,CATSFDRNYGYTF,TGTGCCACCAGCTTCGACAGGAACTATGGCTACACCTTC
few,TRBV12-2,TRBJ1-2,NA,CASRLAASNYGYTF,TGTGCAAGTCGCTTAGCTGCGTCGAACTATGGCTACACCTTC
NA,TRBV24-1,TRBJ2-2,NA,CATSEPGADGELFF,TGTGCCACCAGTGAACCAGGGGCGGACGGGGAGCTGTTTTTT
NA,TRBV20-1,TRBJ1-2,NA,CSASDEGWGYTF,TGCAGTGCTAGTGACGAGGGATGGGGCTACACCTTC
NA,TRBV27,TRBJ2-1,TRBD2,CASSLLAGGYNEQFF,TGTGCCAGCAGTTTATTAGCGGGGGGTTACAATGAGCAGTTCTTC
NA,TRBV7-2,TRBJ2-6,NA,CASSLVSGYSGANVLTF,TGTGCCAGCAGCTTAGTGTCAGGCTACTCTGGGGCCAACGTCCTGACTTTC
NA,TRBV7-2,TRBJ1-5,NA,CASSFERNSNQPQHF,TGTGCCAGCAGCTTTGAGAGGAATAGCAATCAGCCCCAGCATTTT
NA,TRBV5-1,TRBJ1-1,TRBD1,CASSLPGGTGVPEAFF,TGCGCCAGCAGCTTACCCGGAGGGACAGGGGTCCCTGAAGCTTTCTTT
NA,TRBV4-1,TRBJ2-5,TRBD2,CASSPGLAGGETQYF,TGCGCCAGCAGCCCGGGACTAGCGGGGGGAGAGACCCAGTACTTC
NA,TRBV4-3,TRBJ2-5,NA,CASSPRTGQETQYF,TGCGCCAGCAGCCCCAGAACAGGACAAGAGACCCAGTACTTC
once,TRBV15,TRBJ1-2,NA,CATSRDLGEYSYGYTF,TGTGCCACCAGCAGAGATCTCGGGGAATACTCCTATGGCTACACCTTC
NA,TRBV4-3,TRBJ2-3,TRBD1,CASSQTRQGPDTQYF,TGCGCCAGCAGCCAAACACGACAGGGGCCAGATACGCAGTATTTT
NA,TRBV2,TRBJ1-5,NA,CASSVQGFANQPQHF,TGTGCCAGCAGTGTACAGGGTTTTGCCAATCAGCCCCAGCATTTT
NA,TRBV27,TRBJ1-1,TRBD1,CASSAGQGTTEAFF,TGTGCCAGCAGTGCGGGACAGGGTACCACTGAAGCTTTCTTT
NA,TRBV19,TRBJ2-2,TRBD1,CASRPGQYTGELFF,TGTGCCAGTAGGCCGGGACAGTACACCGGGGAGCTGTTTTTT
NA,TRBV2,TRBJ1-3,NA,CASSGGEPGNTIYF,TGTGCCAGCAGTGGGGGGGAGCCTGGAAACACCATATATTTT
NA,TRBV6-2/TRBV6-3,TRBJ1-2,TRBD1,CASSPGTAANTYGYTF,TGTGCCAGCAGTCCCGGGACAGCAGCCAATACCTATGGCTACACCTTC
NA,TRBV20-1,TRBJ2-3,TRBD1,CSASTGATDTQYF,TGCAGTGCTAGTACAGGGGCTACAGATACGCAGTATTTT
once,TRBV6-5,TRBJ1-6,NA,CASSFGGAGSPLHF,TGTGCCAGCAGTTTTGGGGGCGCGGGCTCACCCCTCCACTTT
NA,TRBV9,TRBJ2-3,NA,CASSLEQGKTDTQYF,TGTGCCAGCAGCCTAGAGCAGGGAAAGACAGATACGCAGTATTTT
NA,TRBV3-1/TRBV3-2,TRBJ2-7,TRBD1,CASRHTGTGGNEQYF,TGTGCCAGCAGACATACAGGGACAGGGGGTAACGAGCAGTACTTC
NA,TRBV7-2,TRBJ1-2,TRBD1,CASSLAGQGGGYTF,TGTGCCAGCAGCTTAGCAGGACAGGGGGGTGGCTACACCTTC
once,TRBV9,TRBJ2-5,NA,CASSVHRDRRQETQYF,TGTGCCAGCAGCGTCCATCGGGATAGACGCCAAGAGACCCAGTACTTC
NA,TRBV14,TRBJ2-7,NA,CASSRGRGDYEQYF,TGTGCCAGCAGCCGTGGGAGAGGCGACTACGAGCAGTACTTC
NA,TRBV27,TRBJ2-7,TRBD1,CASSSRQGARNEQYF,TGTGCCAGCAGTTCCCGACAGGGGGCTCGGAACGAGCAGTACTTC
NA,TRBV7-3,TRBJ2-1,TRBD2,CASSLSGGDYNEQFF,TGTGCCAGCAGCTTAAGTGGGGGGGACTACAATGAGCAGTTCTTC
NA,TRBV4-1,TRBJ1-1,NA,CASSQAVQGGNTEAFF,TGCGCCAGCAGCCAGGCTGTCCAGGGTGGGAACACTGAAGCTTTCTTT
NA,TRBV11-2,TRBJ2-1,TRBD2,CASSPSGSGGYNEQFF,TGTGCCAGCAGCCCGTCAGGGAGCGGGGGGTACAATGAGCAGTTCTTC
NA,TRBV7-3,TRBJ2-1,TRBD2,CASSLGGPGGAFRNEQFF,TGTGCCAGCAGCTTAGGGGGCCCCGGGGGGGCCTTTAGAAATGAGCAGTTCTTC